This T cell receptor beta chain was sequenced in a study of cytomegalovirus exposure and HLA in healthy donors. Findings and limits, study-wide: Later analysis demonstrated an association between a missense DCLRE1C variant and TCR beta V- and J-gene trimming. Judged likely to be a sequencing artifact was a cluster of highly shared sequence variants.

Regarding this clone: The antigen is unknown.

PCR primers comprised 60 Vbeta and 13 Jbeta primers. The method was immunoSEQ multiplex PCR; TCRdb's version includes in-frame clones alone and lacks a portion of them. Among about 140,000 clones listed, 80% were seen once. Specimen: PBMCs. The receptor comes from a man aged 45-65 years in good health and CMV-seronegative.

The DNA of the CDR3 is TGTGCCTGGGACACAGGGAAGGAGACCCAGTACTTC. Translation gives CAWDTGKETQYF. The chain employs TRBV30 and TRBJ2-5, with D possibly TRBD1 on 6 matching bases. CDR3 length: 12 residues. The germline V and J ends were trimmed by 5 bases and 5 bases, with 12 bases remaining between them. The germline V gene has CDR1 GTSNPN and CDR2 SVGIG (reference sequence). Full variable domain (rest looked up from reference TRBV30 and TRBJ2-5): SQTIHQWPATLVQPVGSPLSLECTVEGTSNPNLYWYRQAAGRGLQLLFYSVGIGQISSEVPQNLSASRPQDRQFILSSKKLLLSDSGFYLCAWDTGKETQYFGPGTRLLVL.